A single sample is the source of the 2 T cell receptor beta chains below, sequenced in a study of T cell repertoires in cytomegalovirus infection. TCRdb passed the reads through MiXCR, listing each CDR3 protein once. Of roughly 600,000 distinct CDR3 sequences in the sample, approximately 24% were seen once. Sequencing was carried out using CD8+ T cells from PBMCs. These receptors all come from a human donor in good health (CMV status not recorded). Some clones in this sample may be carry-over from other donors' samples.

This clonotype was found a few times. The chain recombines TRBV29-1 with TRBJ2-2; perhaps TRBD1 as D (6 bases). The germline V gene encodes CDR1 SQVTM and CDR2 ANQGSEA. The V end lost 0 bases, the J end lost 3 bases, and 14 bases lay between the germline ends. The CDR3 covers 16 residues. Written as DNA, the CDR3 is TGCAGCGTTGAAGAAATCTCAGGGGTCCACACCGGGGAGCTGTTTTTT. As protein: CSVEEISGVHTGELFF.

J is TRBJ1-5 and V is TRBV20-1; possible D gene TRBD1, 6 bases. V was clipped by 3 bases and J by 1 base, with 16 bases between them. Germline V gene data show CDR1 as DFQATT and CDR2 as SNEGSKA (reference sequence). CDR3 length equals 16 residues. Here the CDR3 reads CSARSYRDGSNQPQHF. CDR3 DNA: TGCAGTGCTAGGAGTTACAGGGACGGGAGCAATCAGCCCCAGCATTTT.